The next 30 T cell receptor beta chains were all read from a single sample in a study of beta chain features in type 1 diabetes. Points from the study as a whole: TCRB CDR3s were moderately but significantly shorter in Type 1 diabetes patients in all four CD4+ subsets.

For these receptors, no antigen is known. Every isolated RNA sample was fully reverse transcribed, so sequencing captured expressed TCRB transcripts. The repertoire was sequenced with immunoSEQ multiplex PCR; TCRdb's copy has only in-frame clones and lacks some. This sample yields more than 100,000 clones, of which approximately 10% are seen a single time; 0.65% to 0.75% belongs to the top ten. The specimen sequenced was central memory CD4+ T cells from blood. Receptor source: a man aged 25-45 years with type 1 diabetes.

In its sample, this clone was seen a few times. V gene TRBV18 combines with J gene TRBJ1-2; no definite D call. The CDR3 consists of 14 residues. Trimming cost V 3 bases and J 6 bases, with 14 bases left between them. The germline gives CDR1 KGHSH, CDR2 LQKENI. The CDR3 bases are TGTGCCAGCTCACCGGGGAGGGATCCCGATGGCTACACCTTC. Amino acid sequence: CASSPGRDPDGYTF.

This clone was seen more than once but under ten times. The chain employs TRBV11-1 and TRBJ2-7; possibly TRBD1 for D (6 bases). Germline V CDR1 and CDR2: SGHAT, FQDESV (reference sequence). The CDR3 runs to 15 residues. Trimming took 2 bases from V and 2 from J, leaving 13 bases between them. As DNA, the CDR3 is TGTGCCAGCAGCTTATCAGGGGCTGGGGCCTACGAGCAGTACTTC. This translates into CASSLSGAGAYEQYF.

V is TRBV4-2 and J is TRBJ1-5, with 12 bases identical to TRBD1. The germline CDR1 and CDR2 sequences are LGHNA and YNFKEQ. With 3 bases clipped from V and 6 bases from J, the junction kept 0 bases outside the gene matches. This CDR3 is 14 amino acids long. The CDR3 bases are TGTGCCAGCAGCCAGGGACAGGGGGCTCAGCCCCAGCATTTT. This encodes CASSQGQGAQPQHF.

The CDR3 sequence: CASSLVGGARASNQPQHF. The CDR3 DNA reads TGTGCCAGCAGCTTGGTAGGGGGCGCAAGGGCAAGCAATCAGCCCCAGCATTTT. The chain uses TRBV5-4 and TRBJ1-5; TRBD1 aligns across 7 bases. CDR1 and CDR2 (germline): SGHNT, YYREEE (reference sequence). The CDR3 has 18 amino acids. The J segment lost 1 base and the V segment lost 0 bases, leaving 10 bases of the junction unmatched.

This clone turned up a few times. The chain uses TRBV18 and TRBJ2-6; 9 nucleotides agree with TRBD2. Germline V CDR1 and CDR2: KGHSH, LQKENI. After removal of 6 bases from V and 2 bases from J, the junction contained 8 bases not matched to a gene. This CDR3 has 17 residues. CDR3 sequence: CASSSTAGGAGANVLTF. CDR3 nucleotides: TGTGCCAGCTCTTCAACAGCGGGGGGTGCTGGGGCCAACGTCCTGACTTTC.

This chain uses TRBV28 with TRBJ2-7; TRBD2 might be the D (5 bases). The ends were cut back, 6 bases at V and 6 bases at J, with 12 bases in the middle. Germline V gene lookup returns CDR1 MDHEN and CDR2 SYDVKM. This CDR3 spans 12 amino acids. DNA for the CDR3: TGTGCCAGCAGGAGGACTGAGGGCGAGCAGTACTTC. Translated, it gives CASRRTEGEQYF.

The chain links TRBV10-2 to TRBJ2-3, with 9 bases identical to TRBD2. After removal of 4 bases from V and 2 bases from J, the junction contained 4 bases not matched to a gene. Germline V lookup: CDR1 WSHSY, CDR2 SAAADI. The CDR3 is made up of 15 amino acids. CDR3 sequence reads: CASSGLAGPTDTQYF. DNA for the CDR3: TGCGCCAGCAGTGGGCTAGCGGGGCCCACAGATACGCAGTATTTT.

The chain carries TRBV7-2 and TRBJ2-7, with 9 bases fitting TRBD1. Germline V gene sequence: CDR1 SGHTA, CDR2 FQGNSA. V lost 2 bases and J lost 1; bases outside the gene matches: 15. This CDR3 has 19 amino acids. CDR3 amino acids: CASSLRSSGTGTLSYEQYF. The CDR3 DNA follows: TGTGCCAGCAGCTTAAGAAGCTCGGGGACAGGGACTCTGTCCTACGAGCAGTACTTC.

The rearrangement links TRBV2 to TRBJ1-2, with D tentatively TRBD1 (5 bases). This CDR3 has 13 amino acids. Trimming removed 11 bases at V and 2 bases at J, with 15 bases between. CDR1 and CDR2 (germline): SNHLY, FYNNEI. The CDR3 loop is CAVGGRTNYGYTF. The CDR3 DNA is TGTGCCGTTGGAGGGCGGACAAACTATGGCTACACCTTC.

V is TRBV5-1 and J is TRBJ2-3, with D perhaps TRBD1 (6 bases). The germline gives CDR1 SGHRS, CDR2 YFSETQ. Deletions cut 3 bases from V and 6 bases from J, with 11 bases between. There are 13 residues in the CDR3. The DNA of the CDR3 is TGCGCCAGCAGCTACTGGGGGCGGGATACGCAGTATTTT. Encoded protein: CASSYWGRDTQYF.

This clone has only a few counts. The CDR3 here is CASSYSSGGGQRRYF. The CDR3 region has the DNA TGTGCCAGCAGTTACTCGAGCGGCGGGGGGCAAAGAAGGTACTTC. V and J are TRBV6-5 and TRBJ2-4; 8 bases agree with TRBD2. The V gene's germline CDR1 is MNHEY and CDR2 SVGAGI. The CDR3 sequence is 15 residues long. V was pared by 0 bases and J by 15 bases, with 13 bases of the junction left unmatched.

This clone was detected a few times. The chain couples TRBV11-2 to TRBJ2-5, with 8 bases lining up with TRBD2. The CDR3 is 16 residues long. The J segment lost 5 bases and the V segment lost 5 bases, leaving 13 bases of the junction unmatched. Germline CDR1 SGHAT, CDR2 FQNNGV. The CDR3 here is CASSAGGLVNRETQYF. CDR3 DNA sequence: TGTGCCAGCAGCGCCGGGGGACTAGTCAATCGGGAGACCCAGTACTTC.

The chain combines TRBV30 with TRBJ2-2, with D tentatively TRBD2 (5 bases). Between the trimmed V and J ends, which lost 0 bases and 0 bases, there was a span of 14 bases. The CDR3 is 17 amino acids. CDR1 and CDR2 (germline): GTSNPN, SVGIG (reference sequence). In DNA form, the CDR3 reads TGTGCCTGGAGTGTACTAGGCGGCAGCCCGAACACCGGGGAGCTGTTTTTT. Translating it yields CAWSVLGGSPNTGELFF.

The chain has TRBV5-4 and TRBJ2-4, with 8 bases fitting TRBD1. This CDR3 comprises 13 residues. V was pared by 0 bases and J by 15 bases, with 8 bases of the junction left unmatched. From germline, CDR1 is SGHNT and CDR2 YYREEE (reference sequence). The CDR3 is CASSLDGQGALYF. Here the CDR3 DNA reads TGTGCCAGCAGCTTGGACGGGCAGGGGGCCCTGTACTTC.

This clone was observed a handful of times. The chain employs TRBV7-3 and TRBJ1-1; D is possibly TRBD1 (6 bases). The V and J ends lost 5 bases and 2 bases respectively, with 12 bases between them. The germline V gene has CDR1 SGHTA and CDR2 FQGTGA. The CDR3 has 14 residues. The CDR3 reads CASSPGQINTEAFF. In nucleotides, the CDR3 is TGTGCCAGCAGCCCAGGACAGATAAACACTGAAGCTTTCTTT.

This clone occurred a few times. The rearrangement uses TRBV9 and TRBJ2-5, with D possibly TRBD2 on 7 matching bases. Germline CDR1 reads SGDLS; CDR2 reads YYNGEE. Trimming removed 2 bases from V and 4 bases from J, with 15 bases in between. CDR3 size: 15 residues. This chain's CDR3 is CASSVEKGGGETQYF. DNA of the CDR3: TGTGCCAGCAGCGTGGAAAAGGGGGGGGGAGAGACCCAGTACTTC.

As for this clone: The sample holds other DNA sequences that translate to the same CDR3. The chain has TRBV18 and TRBJ2-1; the D gene is possibly TRBD2 (5 bases). CDR1 and CDR2 (germline): KGHSH, LQKENI. Trimming stripped 3 bases from V and 2 bases from J, with 5 bases between. The CDR3 has 13 amino acids. CDR3 loop: CASSPGTYNEQFF. The DNA for the CDR3 is TGTGCCAGCTCACCCGGGACCTACAATGAGCAGTTCTTC.

The J gene is TRBJ2-1, the V gene TRBV7-6; 7 nucleotides line up with TRBD2. The V gene end was trimmed by 5 bases and the J gene end by 3 bases; junction bases not matched to a gene: 7. This CDR3 has 15 residues. Germline values: CDR1 SGHVS, CDR2 FNYEAQ. CDR3 sequence (DNA): TGTGCCAGCAGCGCCCTTGCGGGGGTCTACAATGAGCAGTTCTTC. Translation gives CASSALAGVYNEQFF.

This clone was seen more than once but under ten times. The chain has TRBV2 and TRBJ1-5, with 9 bases that match TRBD1. The germline V gene has CDR1 SNHLY and CDR2 FYNNEI. This CDR3 region has 14 residues. Trimming removed 5 bases from V and 9 bases from J; junction bases left unmatched: 8. The DNA for the CDR3 is TGTGCCAGCAGTACTGGACAGGGGCCTCCGCCCCAGCATTTT. It yields the protein CASSTGQGPPPQHF.

CDR3 in DNA: TGTGCCACCACGACCCTAGCGGGATCCACCTACGAGCAGTACTTC. Residues: CATTTLAGSTYEQYF. This chain connects TRBV27 to TRBJ2-7; 9 bases are shared with TRBD2. Trimming at V came to 10 bases and at J to 2 bases, leaving 12 bases not matched to a gene. Germline CDR1 and CDR2: MNHEY and SMNVEV (reference sequence). This CDR3 has 15 residues.

This clone was observed a handful of times. The chain uses TRBV5-6 and TRBJ1-5; 10 nucleotides agree with TRBD1. Trimming took 3 bases from V and 1 from J; bases not matched to a gene: 1. Germline CDR1 reads SGHDT; CDR2 reads YYEEEE. This CDR3 is 15 amino acids long. Here the CDR3 reads CASSSGQGSNQPQHF. CDR3 coding DNA: TGTGCCAGCAGCTCGGGACAGGGGAGCAATCAGCCCCAGCATTTT.

A few counts support this clone. The CDR3 coding sequence is TGTGCCAGCAGGAAGCAGGGGGCGCAGACTGAAGCTTTCTTT. Its protein product is CASRKQGAQTEAFF. This chain uses TRBV5-6 with TRBJ1-1, with TRBD1 matching 8 bases. Germline V lookup: CDR1 SGHDT, CDR2 YYEEEE. V gave up 5 bases and J gave up 5 bases; unmatched junction bases: 8. The CDR3 is made up of 14 amino acids.

This clone was observed a single time. The genes are TRBV28 and TRBJ1-3; 7 bases are shared with TRBD1. Germline lookup yields CDR1 MDHEN and CDR2 SYDVKM. The length of the CDR3 is 15 residues. The V gene end was trimmed by 4 bases and the J gene end by 3 bases; junction bases not matched to a gene: 6. CDR3 loop: CASSSTGIDGNTIYF. CDR3 DNA: TGTGCCAGCAGTTCGACAGGGATAGATGGAAACACCATATATTTT.

The rearrangement joins TRBV18 to TRBJ2-3, with D possibly being TRBD1 (6 bases). The germline CDR1 and CDR2 sequences are KGHSH and LQKENI. Trimming pared 8 bases from V and 3 bases from J, leaving 24 bases between. The CDR3 is 17 residues long. The CDR3 sequence is CASAQDLPGQLTDTQYF. The CDR3 region has the DNA TGTGCCAGCGCTCAGGACTTACCGGGACAATTGACAGATACGCAGTATTTT. Variable domain in full (rest from reference TRBV18 and TRBJ2-3): NAGVMQNPRHLVRRRGQEARLRCSPMKGHSHVYWYRQLPEEGLKFMVYLQKENIIDESGMPKERFSAEFPKEGPSILRIQQVVRGDSAAYFCASAQDLPGQLTDTQYFGPGTRLTVL.

The gene calls are TRBV6-6 and TRBJ1-2; unclear D gene. The CDR3 is 14 amino acids. Trimming cost V 6 bases and J 4 bases, with 15 bases left between them. CDR1 and CDR2 from the germline V gene are MNHNY and SVGAGI (reference sequence). The CDR3 spells CASRTTGPSYGYTF. CDR3 DNA: TGTGCCAGCAGGACTACTGGCCCTAGCTATGGCTACACCTTC.

The CDR3 protein is CASRPEEGYSNYGYTF. The CDR3 DNA reads as TGTGCCAGCAGACCCGAGGAGGGGTACTCTAACTATGGCTACACCTTC. This chain uses TRBV11-2 with TRBJ1-2; tentatively, D is TRBD1 (5 bases). The germline gives CDR1 SGHAT, CDR2 FQNNGV. The ends were cut back, 6 bases at V and 0 bases at J, with 17 bases in the middle. The CDR3 is 16 residues long.

V usage is TRBV18 and J usage is TRBJ2-2, with 7 bases that match TRBD1. Germline loops: CDR1 KGHSH, CDR2 LQKENI. V trimming: 6 bases; J trimming: 5 bases; junction bases outside the gene matches: 3. There are 13 residues in the CDR3. Here the CDR3 reads CASSPDRTGELFF. The CDR3 coding sequence is TGTGCCAGCTCTCCGGACAGGACCGGGGAGCTGTTTTTT.

This clone was observed a few times. The chain employs TRBV6-1 and TRBJ2-1; D is uncertain. The length of the CDR3 is 14 residues. The V gene's germline CDR1 is MNHNS and CDR2 SASEGT. V shed 0 bases and J shed 6 bases, with 9 bases lying between them. This chain's CDR3 is CASSEAHGVNEQFF. The CDR3 nucleotides are TGTGCCAGCAGTGAAGCGCACGGAGTCAATGAGCAGTTCTTC.

This clone was counted between two and nine times. The chain uses TRBV30 and TRBJ2-7, with a possible D match to TRBD2 (5 bases). The germline V gene encodes CDR1 GTSNPN and CDR2 SVGIG (reference sequence). The V and J ends lost 0 bases and 5 bases respectively, with 8 bases between them. This CDR3 is built from 12 residues. CDR3 in DNA: TGTGCCTGGAGTGTTTACGGGGACGAGCAGTACTTC. Translating gives CAWSVYGDEQYF.

This clone was observed a few times. This chain uses TRBV5-6 with TRBJ1-2; D is unresolved. Trimming removed 0 bases from V and 0 bases from J, with 6 bases in between. Per germline, CDR1 SGHDT and CDR2 YYEEEE. CDR3 length: 14 residues. The CDR3 loop is CASSLARANYGYTF. The DNA of the CDR3 is TGTGCCAGCAGCTTGGCACGAGCTAACTATGGCTACACCTTC.